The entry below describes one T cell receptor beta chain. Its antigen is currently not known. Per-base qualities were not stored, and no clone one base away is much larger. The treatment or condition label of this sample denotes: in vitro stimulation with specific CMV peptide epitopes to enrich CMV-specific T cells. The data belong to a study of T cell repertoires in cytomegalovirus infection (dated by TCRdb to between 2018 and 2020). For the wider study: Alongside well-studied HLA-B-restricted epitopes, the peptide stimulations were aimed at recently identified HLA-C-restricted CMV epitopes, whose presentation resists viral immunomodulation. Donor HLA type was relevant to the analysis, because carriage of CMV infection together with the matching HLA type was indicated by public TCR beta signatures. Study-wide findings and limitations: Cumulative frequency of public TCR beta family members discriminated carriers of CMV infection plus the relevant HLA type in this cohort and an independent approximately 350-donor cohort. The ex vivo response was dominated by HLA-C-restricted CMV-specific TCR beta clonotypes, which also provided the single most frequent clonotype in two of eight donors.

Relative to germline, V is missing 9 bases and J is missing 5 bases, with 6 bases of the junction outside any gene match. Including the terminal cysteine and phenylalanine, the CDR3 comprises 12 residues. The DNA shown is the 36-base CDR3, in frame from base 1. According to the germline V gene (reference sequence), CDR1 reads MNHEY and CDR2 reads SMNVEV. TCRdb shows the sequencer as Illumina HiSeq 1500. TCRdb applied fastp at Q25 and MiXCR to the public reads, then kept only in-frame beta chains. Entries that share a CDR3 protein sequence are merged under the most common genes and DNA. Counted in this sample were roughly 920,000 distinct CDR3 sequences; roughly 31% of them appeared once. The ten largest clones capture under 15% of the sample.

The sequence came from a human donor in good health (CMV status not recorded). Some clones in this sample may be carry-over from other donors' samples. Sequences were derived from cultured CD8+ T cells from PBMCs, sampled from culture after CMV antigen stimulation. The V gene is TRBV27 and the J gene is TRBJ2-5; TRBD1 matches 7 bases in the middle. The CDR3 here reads CASRDRDETQYF. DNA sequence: TGTGCCAGTCGAGACAGGGATGAGACCCAGTACTTC.